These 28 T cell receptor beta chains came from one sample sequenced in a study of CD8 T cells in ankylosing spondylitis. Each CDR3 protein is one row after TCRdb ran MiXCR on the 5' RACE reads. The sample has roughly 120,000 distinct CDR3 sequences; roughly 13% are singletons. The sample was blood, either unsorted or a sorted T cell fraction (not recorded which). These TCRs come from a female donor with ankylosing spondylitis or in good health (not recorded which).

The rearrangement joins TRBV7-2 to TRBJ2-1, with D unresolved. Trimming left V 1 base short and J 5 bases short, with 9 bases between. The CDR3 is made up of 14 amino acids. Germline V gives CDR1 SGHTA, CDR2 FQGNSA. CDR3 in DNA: TGTGCCAGCAGCTTAGAGGGCAGCAACAATGAGCAGTTCTTC. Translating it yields CASSLEGSNNEQFF.

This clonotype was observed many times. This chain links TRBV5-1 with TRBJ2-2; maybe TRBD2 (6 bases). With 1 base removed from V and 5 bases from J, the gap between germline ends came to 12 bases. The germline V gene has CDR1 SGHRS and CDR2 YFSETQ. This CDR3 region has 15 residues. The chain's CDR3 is CASSLNAGYTGELFF. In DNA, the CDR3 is TGCGCCAGCAGCTTGAACGCGGGATATACCGGGGAGCTGTTTTTT.

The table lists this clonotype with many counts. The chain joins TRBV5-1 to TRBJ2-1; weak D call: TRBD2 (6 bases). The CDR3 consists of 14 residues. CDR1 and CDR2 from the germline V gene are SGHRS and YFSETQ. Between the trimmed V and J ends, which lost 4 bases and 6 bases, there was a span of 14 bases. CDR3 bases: TGCGCCAGCAGCATTAGGGCCGGGAGCAATGAGCAGTTCTTC. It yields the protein CASSIRAGSNEQFF.

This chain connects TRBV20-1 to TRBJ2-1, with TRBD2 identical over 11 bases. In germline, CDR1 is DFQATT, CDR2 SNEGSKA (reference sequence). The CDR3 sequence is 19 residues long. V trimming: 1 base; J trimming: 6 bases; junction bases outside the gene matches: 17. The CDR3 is CSARAPYPGLAGQFNEQFF. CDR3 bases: TGCAGTGCTAGAGCCCCATACCCCGGACTAGCGGGCCAATTCAATGAGCAGTTCTTC.

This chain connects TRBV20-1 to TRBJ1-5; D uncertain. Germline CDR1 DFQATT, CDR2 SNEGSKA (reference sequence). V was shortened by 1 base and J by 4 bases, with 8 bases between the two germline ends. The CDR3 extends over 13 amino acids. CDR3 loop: CSARVSRNQPQHF. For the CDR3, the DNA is TGCAGTGCTAGAGTCTCCCGAAATCAGCCCCAGCATTTT.

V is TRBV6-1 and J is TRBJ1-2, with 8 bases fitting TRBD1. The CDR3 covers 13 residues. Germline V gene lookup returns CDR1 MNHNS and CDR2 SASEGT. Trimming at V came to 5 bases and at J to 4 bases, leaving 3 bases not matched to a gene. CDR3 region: CASSRDRRYGYTF. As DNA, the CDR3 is TGTGCCAGCAGTAGGGACAGGCGCTATGGCTACACCTTC.

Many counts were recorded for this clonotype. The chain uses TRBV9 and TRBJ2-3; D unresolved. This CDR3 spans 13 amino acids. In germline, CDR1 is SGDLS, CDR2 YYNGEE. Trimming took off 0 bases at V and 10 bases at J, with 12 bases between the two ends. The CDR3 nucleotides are TGTGCCAGCAGCGTAGCCCCACATCAGGCGCAGTATTTT. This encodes CASSVAPHQAQYF.

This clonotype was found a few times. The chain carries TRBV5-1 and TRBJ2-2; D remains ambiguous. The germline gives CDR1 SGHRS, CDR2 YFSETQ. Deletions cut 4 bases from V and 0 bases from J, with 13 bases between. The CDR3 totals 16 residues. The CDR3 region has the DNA TGCGCCAGCAGCCTATACGGTAGAACGAACACCGGGGAGCTGTTTTTT. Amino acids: CASSLYGRTNTGELFF.

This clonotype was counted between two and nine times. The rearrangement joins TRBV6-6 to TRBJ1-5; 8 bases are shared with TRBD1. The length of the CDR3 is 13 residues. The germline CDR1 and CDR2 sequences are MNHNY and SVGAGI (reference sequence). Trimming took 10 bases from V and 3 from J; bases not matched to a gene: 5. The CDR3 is CATGTGLNQPQHF. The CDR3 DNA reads TGTGCCACCGGGACAGGCCTCAATCAGCCCCAGCATTTT.

CDR3 nucleotide sequence: TGTGCCAGCAGCCACGGGAAGGGTCTCTATGGCTACACCTTC. Translated, it gives CASSHGKGLYGYTF. The V gene is TRBV3-1, the J gene TRBJ1-2; unclear D gene. CDR3 length: 14 residues. Trimming left V 3 bases short and J 4 bases short, with 12 bases between. Looked up from germline, CDR1 is LGHDT and CDR2 is YNNKEL (reference sequence).

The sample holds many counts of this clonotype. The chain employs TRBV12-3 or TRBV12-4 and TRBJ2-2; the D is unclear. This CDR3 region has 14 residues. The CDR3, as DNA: TGTGCTACGCAGCATACGAGGTCTACCGGGGAGCTGTTTTTT. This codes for CATQHTRSTGELFF.

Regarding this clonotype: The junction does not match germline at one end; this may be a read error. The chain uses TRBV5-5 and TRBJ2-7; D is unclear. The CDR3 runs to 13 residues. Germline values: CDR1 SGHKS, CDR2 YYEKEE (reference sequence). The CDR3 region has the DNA TGTGCCTGCAGCCCGATGATAACCTACGAGCAGTACTTC. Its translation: CACSPMITYEQYF.

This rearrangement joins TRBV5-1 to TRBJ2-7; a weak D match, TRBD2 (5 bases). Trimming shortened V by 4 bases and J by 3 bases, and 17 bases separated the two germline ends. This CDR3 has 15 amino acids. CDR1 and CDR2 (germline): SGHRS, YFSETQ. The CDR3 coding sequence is TGCGCCAGCAGCCCGATGACCGACGCGGGCTACGAGCAGTACTTC. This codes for CASSPMTDAGYEQYF.

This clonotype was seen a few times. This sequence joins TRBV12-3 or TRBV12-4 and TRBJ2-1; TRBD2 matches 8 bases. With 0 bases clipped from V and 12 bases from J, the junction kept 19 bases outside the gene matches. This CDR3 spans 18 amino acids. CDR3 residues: CASSLARAAERELVGQFF. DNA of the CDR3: TGTGCCAGCAGTTTAGCCCGGGCTGCCGAGCGGGAGTTGGTTGGGCAGTTCTTC.

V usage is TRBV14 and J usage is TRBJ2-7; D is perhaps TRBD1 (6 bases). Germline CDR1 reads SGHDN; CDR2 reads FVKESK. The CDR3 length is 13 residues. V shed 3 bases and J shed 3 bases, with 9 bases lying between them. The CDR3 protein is CASSQGHIYEQYF. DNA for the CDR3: TGTGCCAGCAGCCAGGGACACATCTACGAGCAGTACTTC.

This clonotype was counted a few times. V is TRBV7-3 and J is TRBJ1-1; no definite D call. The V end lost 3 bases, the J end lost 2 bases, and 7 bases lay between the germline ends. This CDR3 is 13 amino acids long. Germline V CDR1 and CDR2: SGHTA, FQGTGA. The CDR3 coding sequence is TGTGCCAGCAGCTTTAGACCCAACACTGAAGCTTTCTTT. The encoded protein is CASSFRPNTEAFF.

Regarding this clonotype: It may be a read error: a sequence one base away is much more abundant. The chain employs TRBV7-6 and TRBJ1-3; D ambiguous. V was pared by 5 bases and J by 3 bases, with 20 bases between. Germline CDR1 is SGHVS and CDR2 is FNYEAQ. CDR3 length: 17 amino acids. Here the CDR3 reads CASSRAGMSNGGNTIYF. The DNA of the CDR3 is TGTGCCAGCAGCCGAGCGGGGATGAGTAATGGTGGAAACACCATATATTTT.

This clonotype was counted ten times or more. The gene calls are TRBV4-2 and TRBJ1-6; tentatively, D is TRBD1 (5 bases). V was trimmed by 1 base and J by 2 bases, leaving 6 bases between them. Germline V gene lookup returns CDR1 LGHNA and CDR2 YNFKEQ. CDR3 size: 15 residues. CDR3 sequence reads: CASSQGGAYNSPLHF. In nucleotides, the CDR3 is TGTGCCAGCAGCCAAGGGGGGGCCTATAATTCACCCCTCCACTTT.

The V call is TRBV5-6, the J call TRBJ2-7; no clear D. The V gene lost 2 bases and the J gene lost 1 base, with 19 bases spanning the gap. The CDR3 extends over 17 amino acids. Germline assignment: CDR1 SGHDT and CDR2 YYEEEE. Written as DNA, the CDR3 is TGTGCCAGCAGCTTAAACTTTAGGGTATTGGGGTCCTACGAGCAGTACTTC. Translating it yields CASSLNFRVLGSYEQYF.

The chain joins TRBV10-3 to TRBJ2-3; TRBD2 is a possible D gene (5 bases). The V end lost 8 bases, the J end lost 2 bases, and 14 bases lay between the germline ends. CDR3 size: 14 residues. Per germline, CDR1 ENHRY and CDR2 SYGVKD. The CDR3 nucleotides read TGTGCCATCGGACGAACGGGGTACACAGATACGCAGTATTTT. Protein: CAIGRTGYTDTQYF.

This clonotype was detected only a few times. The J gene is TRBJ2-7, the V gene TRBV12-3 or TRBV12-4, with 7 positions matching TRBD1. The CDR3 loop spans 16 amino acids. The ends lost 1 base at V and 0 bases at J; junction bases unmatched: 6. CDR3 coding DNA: TGTGCCAGCAGTTTAGGGGGGACAGTAAGCTCCTACGAGCAGTACTTC. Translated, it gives CASSLGGTVSSYEQYF.

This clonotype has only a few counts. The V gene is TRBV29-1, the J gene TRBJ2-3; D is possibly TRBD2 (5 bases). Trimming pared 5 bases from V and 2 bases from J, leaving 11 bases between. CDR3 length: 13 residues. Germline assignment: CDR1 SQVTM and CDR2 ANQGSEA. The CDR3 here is CSVRRTSTDTQYF. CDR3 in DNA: TGCAGCGTTCGAAGGACTTCCACAGATACGCAGTATTTT.

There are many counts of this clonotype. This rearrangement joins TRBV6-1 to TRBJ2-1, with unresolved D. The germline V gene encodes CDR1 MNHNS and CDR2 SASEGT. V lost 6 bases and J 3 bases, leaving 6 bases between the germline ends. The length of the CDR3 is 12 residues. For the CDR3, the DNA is TGTGCCAGCAGCAGGAACTACAATGAGCAGTTCTTC. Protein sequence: CASSRNYNEQFF.

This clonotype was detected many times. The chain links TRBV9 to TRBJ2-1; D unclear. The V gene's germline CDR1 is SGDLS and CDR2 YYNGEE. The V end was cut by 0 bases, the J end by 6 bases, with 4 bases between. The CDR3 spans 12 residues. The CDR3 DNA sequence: TGTGCCAGCAGCGTAGCAGTCAATGAGCAGTTCTTC. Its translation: CASSVAVNEQFF.

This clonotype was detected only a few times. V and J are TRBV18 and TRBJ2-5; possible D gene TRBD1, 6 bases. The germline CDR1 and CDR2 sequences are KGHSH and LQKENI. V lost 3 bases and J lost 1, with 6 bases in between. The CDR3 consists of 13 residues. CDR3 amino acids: CASSPDSQETQYF. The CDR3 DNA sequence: TGTGCCAGCTCACCGGACAGCCAAGAGACCCAGTACTTC.

The CDR3 spells CASSGIAGANVLTF. DNA for the CDR3: TGCGCCAGCAGCGGTATAGCTGGGGCCAACGTCCTGACTTTC. The rearrangement links TRBV5-1 to TRBJ2-6; no clear D gene. The CDR3 totals 14 residues. From germline, CDR1 is SGHRS and CDR2 YFSETQ. Trimming stripped 4 bases from V and 2 bases from J, with 7 bases between.

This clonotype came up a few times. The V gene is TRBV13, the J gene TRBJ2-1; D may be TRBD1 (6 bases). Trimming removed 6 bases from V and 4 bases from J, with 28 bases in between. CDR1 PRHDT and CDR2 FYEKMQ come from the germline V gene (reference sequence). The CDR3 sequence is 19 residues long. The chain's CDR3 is CASRKVGSQGPLKYNEQFF. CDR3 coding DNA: TGTGCCAGCAGAAAAGTAGGGTCACAGGGACCCCTCAAATACAATGAGCAGTTCTTC.

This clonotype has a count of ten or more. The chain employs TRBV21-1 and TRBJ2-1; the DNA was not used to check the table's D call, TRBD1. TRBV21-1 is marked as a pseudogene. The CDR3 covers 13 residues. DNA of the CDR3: TGTGCCAGCTGCAAGGGGGCAGTTAGTGAGCAGTTCTTC. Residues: CASCKGAVSEQFF.